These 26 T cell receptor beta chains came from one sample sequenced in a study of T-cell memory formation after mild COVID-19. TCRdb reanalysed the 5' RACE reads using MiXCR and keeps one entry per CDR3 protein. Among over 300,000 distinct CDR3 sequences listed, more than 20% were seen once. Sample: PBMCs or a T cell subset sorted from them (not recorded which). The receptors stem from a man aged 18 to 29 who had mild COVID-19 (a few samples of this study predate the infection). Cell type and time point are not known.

This chain's CDR3 is CASSSSGTGEQYF. DNA of the CDR3: TGTGCCAGCAGTTCATCCGGGACAGGCGAGCAGTACTTC. The V and J genes are TRBV27 and TRBJ2-7; 8 bases line up with TRBD1. This CDR3 comprises 13 residues. Germline CDR1 is MNHEY and CDR2 is SMNVEV (reference sequence). Trimming at V came to 4 bases and at J to 6 bases, leaving 5 bases not matched to a gene.

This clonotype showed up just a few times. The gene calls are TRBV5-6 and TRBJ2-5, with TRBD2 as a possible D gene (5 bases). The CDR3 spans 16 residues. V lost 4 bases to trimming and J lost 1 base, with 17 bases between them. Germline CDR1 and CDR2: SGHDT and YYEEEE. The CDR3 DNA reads TGTGCCAGCAGCCTTGGGAGAGGGAGTGGCCAAGAGACCCAGTACTTC. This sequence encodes CASSLGRGSGQETQYF.

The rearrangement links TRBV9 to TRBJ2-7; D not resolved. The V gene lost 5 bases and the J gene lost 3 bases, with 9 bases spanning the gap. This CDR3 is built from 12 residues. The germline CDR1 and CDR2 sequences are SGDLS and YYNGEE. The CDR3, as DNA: TGTGCCAGCAGTGGGGATAACTACGAGCAGTACTTC. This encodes CASSGDNYEQYF.

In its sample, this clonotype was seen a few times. CDR3 nucleotide sequence: TGTGCCAGCAGCTTAATGGCCAGGCCCATGAACACTGAAGCTTTCTTT. This translates into CASSLMARPMNTEAFF. This sequence joins TRBV7-2 and TRBJ1-1; D remains unclear. The CDR3 is made up of 16 amino acids. The germline V and J ends were trimmed by 2 bases and 0 bases, with 13 bases remaining between them. From germline, CDR1 is SGHTA and CDR2 FQGNSA.

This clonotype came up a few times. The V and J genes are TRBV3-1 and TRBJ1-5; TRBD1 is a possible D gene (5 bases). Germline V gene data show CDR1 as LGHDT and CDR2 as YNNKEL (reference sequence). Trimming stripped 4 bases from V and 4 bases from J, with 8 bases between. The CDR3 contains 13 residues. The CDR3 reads CASSPGWNQPQHF. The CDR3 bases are TGTGCCAGCAGCCCAGGGTGGAATCAGCCCCAGCATTTT.

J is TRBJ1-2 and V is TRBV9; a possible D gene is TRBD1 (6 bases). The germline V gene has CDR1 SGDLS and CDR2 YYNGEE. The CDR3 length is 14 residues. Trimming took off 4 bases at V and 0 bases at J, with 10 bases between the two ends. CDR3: CASSPGTTNYGYTF. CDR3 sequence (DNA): TGTGCCAGCAGCCCCGGGACAACTAACTATGGCTACACCTTC. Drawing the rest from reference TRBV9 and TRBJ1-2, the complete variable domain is DSGVTQTPKHLITATGQRVTLRCSPRSGDLSVYWYQQSLDQGLQFLIQYYNGEERAKGNILERFSAQQFPDLHSELNLSSLELGDSALYFCASSPGTTNYGYTFGSGTRLTVV.

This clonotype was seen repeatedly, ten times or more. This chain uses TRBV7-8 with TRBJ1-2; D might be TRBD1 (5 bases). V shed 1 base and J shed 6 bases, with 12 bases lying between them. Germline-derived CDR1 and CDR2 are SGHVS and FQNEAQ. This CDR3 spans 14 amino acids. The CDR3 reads CASSLDRGSDGYTF. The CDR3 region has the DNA TGTGCCAGCAGCTTAGATAGGGGTAGTGATGGCTACACCTTC.

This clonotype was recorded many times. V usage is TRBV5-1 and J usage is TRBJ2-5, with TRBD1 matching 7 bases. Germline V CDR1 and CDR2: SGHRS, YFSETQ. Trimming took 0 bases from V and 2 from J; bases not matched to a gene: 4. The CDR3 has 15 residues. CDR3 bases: TGCGCCAGCAGCTTGGTGCCGGGACAGCAAGAGACCCAGTACTTC. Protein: CASSLVPGQQETQYF.

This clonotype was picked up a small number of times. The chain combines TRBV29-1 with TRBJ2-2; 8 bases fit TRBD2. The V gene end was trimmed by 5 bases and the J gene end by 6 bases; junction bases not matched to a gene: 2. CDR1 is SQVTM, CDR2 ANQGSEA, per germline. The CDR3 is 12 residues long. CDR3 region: CSVLSGAGELFF. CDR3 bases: TGCAGCGTTCTTAGCGGGGCCGGGGAGCTGTTTTTT.

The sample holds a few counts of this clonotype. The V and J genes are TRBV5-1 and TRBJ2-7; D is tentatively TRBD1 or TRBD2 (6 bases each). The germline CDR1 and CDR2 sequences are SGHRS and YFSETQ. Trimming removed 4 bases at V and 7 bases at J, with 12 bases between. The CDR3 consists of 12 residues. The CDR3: CASSRGGGEQYF. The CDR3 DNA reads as TGCGCCAGCAGCCGAGGAGGGGGAGAGCAGTACTTC.

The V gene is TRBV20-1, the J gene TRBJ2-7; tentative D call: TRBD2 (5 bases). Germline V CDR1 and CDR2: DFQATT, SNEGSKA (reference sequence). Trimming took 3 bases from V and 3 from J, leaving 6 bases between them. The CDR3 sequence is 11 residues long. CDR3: CSASGVYEQYV. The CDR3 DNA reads TGCAGTGCTAGCGGGGTCTACGAGCAGTACGTC.

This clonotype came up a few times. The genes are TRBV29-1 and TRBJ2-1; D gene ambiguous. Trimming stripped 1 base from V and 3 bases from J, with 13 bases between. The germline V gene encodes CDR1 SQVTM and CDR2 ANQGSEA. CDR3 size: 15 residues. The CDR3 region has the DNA TGCAGCGTTGAAGCCTCTGGGCAGATCTACAATGAGCAGTTCTTC. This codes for CSVEASGQIYNEQFF.

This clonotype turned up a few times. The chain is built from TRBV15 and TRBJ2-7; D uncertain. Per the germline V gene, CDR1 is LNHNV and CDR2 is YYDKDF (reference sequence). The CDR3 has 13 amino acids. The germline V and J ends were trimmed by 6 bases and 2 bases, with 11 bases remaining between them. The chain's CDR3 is CATRKVSTYEQYF. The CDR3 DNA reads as TGTGCCACCAGGAAGGTTTCCACCTACGAGCAGTACTTC.

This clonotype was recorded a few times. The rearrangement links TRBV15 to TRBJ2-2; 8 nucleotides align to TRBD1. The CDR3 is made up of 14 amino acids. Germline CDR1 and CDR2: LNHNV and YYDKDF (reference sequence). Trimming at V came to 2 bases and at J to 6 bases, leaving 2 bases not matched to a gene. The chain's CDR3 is CATSRNRGSGELFF. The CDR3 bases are TGTGCCACCAGCAGAAACAGGGGGTCCGGGGAGCTGTTTTTT. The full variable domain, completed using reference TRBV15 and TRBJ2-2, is DAMVIQNPRYQVTQFGKPVTLSCSQTLNHNVMYWYQQKSSQAPKLLFHYYDKDFNNEADTPDNFQSRRPNTSFCFLDIRSPGLGDTAMYLCATSRNRGSGELFFGEGSRLTVL.

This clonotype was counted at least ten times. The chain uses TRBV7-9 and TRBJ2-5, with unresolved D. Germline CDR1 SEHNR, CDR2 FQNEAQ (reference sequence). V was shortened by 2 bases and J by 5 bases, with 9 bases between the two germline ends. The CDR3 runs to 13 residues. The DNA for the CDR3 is TGTGCCAGCAGCTTAAGGCCCCGGGAGACCCAGTACTTC. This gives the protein CASSLRPRETQYF.

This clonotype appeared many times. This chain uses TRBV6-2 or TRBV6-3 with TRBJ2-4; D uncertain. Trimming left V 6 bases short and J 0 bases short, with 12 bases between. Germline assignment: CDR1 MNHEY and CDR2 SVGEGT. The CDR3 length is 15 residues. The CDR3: CASSPDPSAKNIQYF. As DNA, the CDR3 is TGTGCCAGCAGCCCTGACCCCTCAGCCAAAAACATTCAGTACTTC.

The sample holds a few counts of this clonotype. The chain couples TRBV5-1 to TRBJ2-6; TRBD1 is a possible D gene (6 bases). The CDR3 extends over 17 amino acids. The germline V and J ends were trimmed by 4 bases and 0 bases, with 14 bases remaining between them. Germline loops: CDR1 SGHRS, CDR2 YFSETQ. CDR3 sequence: CASSPRDISSGANVLTF. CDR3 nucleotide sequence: TGCGCCAGCAGCCCCCGGGACATAAGCTCTGGGGCCAACGTCCTGACTTTC.

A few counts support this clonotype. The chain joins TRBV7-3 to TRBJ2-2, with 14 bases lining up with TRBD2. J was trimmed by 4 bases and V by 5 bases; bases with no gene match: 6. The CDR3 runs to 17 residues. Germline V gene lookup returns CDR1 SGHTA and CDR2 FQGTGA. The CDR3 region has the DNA TGTGCCAGCAGCAAGGGACTAGCGGGGGCCTTCACCGGGGAGCTGTTTTTT. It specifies CASSKGLAGAFTGELFF.

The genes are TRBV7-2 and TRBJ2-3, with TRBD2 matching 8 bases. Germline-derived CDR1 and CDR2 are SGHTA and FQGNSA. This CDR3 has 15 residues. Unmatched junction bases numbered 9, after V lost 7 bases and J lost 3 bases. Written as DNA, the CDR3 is TGTGCCAGCACCTGGCGGGGGGCACGGACAGATACGCAGTATTTT. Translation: CASTWRGARTDTQYF.

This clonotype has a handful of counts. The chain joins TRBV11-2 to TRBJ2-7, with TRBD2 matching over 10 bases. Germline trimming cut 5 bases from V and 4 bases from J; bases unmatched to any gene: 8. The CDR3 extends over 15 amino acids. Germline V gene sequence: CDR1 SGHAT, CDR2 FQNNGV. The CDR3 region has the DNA TGTGCCAGCAGCCTTACTAGCGGGGTGGCATACGAGCAGTACTTC. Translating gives CASSLTSGVAYEQYF. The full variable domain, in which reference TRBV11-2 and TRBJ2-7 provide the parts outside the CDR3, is EAGVAQSPRYKIIEKRQSVAFWCNPISGHATLYWYQQILGQGPKLLIQFQNNGVVDDSQLPKDRFSAERLKGVDSTLKIQPAKLEDSAVYLCASSLTSGVAYEQYFGPGTRLTVT.

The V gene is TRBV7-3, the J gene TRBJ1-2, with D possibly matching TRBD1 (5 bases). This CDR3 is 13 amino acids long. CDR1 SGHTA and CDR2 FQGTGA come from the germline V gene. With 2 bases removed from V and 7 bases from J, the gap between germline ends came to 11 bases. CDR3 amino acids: CASSLEGAVGYTF. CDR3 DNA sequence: TGTGCCAGCAGCTTAGAAGGGGCTGTTGGCTACACCTTC.

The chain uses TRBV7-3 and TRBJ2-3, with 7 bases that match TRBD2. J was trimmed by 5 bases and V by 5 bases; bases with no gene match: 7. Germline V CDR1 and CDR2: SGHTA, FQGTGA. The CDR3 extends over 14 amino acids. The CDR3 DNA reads TGTGCCAGCAGCGGGGGGGGTACTGGAGATACGCAGTATTTT. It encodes CASSGGGTGDTQYF. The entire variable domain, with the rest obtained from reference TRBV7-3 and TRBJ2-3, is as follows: GAGVSQTPSNKVTEKGKYVELRCDPISGHTALYWYRQSLGQGPEFLIYFQGTGAADDSGLPNDRFFAVRPEGSVSTLKIQRTERGDSAVYLCASSGGGTGDTQYFGPGTRLTVL.

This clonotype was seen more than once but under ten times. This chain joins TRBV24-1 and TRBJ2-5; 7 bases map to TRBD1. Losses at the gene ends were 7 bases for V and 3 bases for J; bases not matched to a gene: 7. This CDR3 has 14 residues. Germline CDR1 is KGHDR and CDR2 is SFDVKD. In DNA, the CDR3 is TGTGCCACCAGCAGACAGGGAAGGGAAGAGACCCAGTACTTC. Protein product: CATSRQGREETQYF.

The CDR3 reads CASRPEGDSKDTEAFF. CDR3 sequence (DNA): TGTGCCAGCAGGCCGGAGGGGGACAGCAAGGACACTGAAGCTTTCTTT. V is TRBV11-2 and J is TRBJ1-1, with 7 bases identical to TRBD1. CDR1 and CDR2 from the germline V gene are SGHAT and FQNNGV. This CDR3 region has 16 residues. V was clipped by 6 bases and J by 3 bases; unmatched bases: 13.

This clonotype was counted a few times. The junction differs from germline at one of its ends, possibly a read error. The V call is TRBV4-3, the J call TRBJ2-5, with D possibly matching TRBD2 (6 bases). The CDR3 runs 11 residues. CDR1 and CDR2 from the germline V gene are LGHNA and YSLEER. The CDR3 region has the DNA TGCGCCAGCAGCCAAGACTTGGCGGGGTCCTTC. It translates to CASSQDLAGSF.

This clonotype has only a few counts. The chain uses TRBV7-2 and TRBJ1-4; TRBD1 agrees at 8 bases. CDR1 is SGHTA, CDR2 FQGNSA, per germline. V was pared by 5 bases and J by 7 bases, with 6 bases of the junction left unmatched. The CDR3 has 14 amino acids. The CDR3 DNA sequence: TGTGCCAGCAGCGCAGGGGGCGTGGGTGAAAAACTGTTTTTT. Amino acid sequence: CASSAGGVGEKLFF. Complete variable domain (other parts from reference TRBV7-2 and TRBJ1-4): GAGVSQSPSNKVTEKGKDVELRCDPISGHTALYWYRQSLGQGLEFLIYFQGNSAPDKSGLPSDRFSAERTGGSVSTLTIQRTQQEDSAVYLCASSAGGVGEKLFFGSGTQLSVL.